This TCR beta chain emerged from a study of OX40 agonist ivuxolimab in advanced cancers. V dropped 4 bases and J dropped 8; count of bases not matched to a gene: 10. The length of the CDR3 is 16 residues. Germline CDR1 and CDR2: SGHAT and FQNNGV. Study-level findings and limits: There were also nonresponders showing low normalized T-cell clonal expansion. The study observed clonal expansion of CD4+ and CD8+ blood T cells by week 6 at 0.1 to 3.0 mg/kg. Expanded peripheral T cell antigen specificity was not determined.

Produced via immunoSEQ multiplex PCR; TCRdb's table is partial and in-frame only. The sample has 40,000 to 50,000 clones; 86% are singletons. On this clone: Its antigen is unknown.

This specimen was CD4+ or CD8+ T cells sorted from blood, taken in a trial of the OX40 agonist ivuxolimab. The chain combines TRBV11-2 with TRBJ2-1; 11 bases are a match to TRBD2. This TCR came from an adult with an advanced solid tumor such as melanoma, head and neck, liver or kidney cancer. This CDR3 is CASSSSPSGGFYEQFF. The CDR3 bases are TGTGCCAGCAGCTCCAGTCCTAGCGGGGGGTTTTATGAGCAGTTCTTC.